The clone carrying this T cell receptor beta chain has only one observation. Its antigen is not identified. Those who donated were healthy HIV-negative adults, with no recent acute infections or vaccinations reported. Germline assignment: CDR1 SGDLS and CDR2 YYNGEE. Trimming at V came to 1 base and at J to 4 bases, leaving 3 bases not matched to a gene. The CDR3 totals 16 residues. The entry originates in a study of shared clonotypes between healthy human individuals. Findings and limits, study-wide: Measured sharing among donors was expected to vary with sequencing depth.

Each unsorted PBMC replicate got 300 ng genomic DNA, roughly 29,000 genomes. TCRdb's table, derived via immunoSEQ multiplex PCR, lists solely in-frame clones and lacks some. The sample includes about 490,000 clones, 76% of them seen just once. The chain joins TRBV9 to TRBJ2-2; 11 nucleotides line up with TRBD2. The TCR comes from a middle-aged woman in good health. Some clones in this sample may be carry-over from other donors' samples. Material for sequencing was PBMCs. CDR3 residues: CASSVLSGRVTGELFF. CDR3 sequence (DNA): TGTGCCAGCAGCGTACTTAGCGGGAGGGTCACCGGGGAGCTGTTTTTT.